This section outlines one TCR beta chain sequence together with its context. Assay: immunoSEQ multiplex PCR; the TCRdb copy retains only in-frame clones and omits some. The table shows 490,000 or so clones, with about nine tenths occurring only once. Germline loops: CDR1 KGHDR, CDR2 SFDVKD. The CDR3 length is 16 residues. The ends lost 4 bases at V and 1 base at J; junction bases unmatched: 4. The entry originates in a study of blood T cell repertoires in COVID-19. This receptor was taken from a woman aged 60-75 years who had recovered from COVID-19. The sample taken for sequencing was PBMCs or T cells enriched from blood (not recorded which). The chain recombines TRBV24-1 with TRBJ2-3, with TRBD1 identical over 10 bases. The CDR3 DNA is TGTGCCACCAGTGACATCGGGACAGGGGGCACAGATACGCAGTATTTT. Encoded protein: CATSDIGTGGTDTQYF.